Detailed here is one T cell receptor (beta chain). Its antigen is still unknown. Germline V gene sequence: CDR1 PRHDT, CDR2 FYEKMQ (reference sequence). The CDR3 is made up of 17 amino acids. Germline trimming cut 1 base from V and 4 bases from J; bases unmatched to any gene: 10. The source of the sample is a study of CD8 T cells in ankylosing spondylitis. Study-level results: Relatively scarce in peripheral blood, disease-linked clones were CD8+. Within matched ankylosing spondylitis synovial fluid, disease-linked clones were reportedly significantly enriched. Apparently characteristic of ankylosing spondylitis blood was a TCR beta motif (about eight highly homologous variants).

Quantitative barcoded 5'-RACE was used to prepare TCR beta libraries. TCRdb processed the 5' RACE reads anew with MiXCR; each CDR3 protein has one entry. In the table there are approximately 100,000 distinct CDR3 sequences, 24% of which are singletons. Sequencing was performed on synovial fluid, either unsorted or a sorted T cell fraction (not recorded which). This clonotype originated in a male donor with ankylosing spondylitis. This rearrangement joins TRBV13 to TRBJ2-5; 9 bases fit TRBD2. CDR3: CASSLVGLAGVGETQYF. CDR3 in DNA: TGTGCCAGCAGCTTAGTTGGGTTAGCGGGAGTCGGAGAGACCCAGTACTTC.